These 5 T cell receptor beta chains were all obtained from the same sample, sequenced in a study of CD8 T cells in ankylosing spondylitis (dated by TCRdb to about 2017). Library construction relied on 5' RACE. Sequencing used an Illumina HiSeq 2500. TCRdb reanalyzed the raw reads on its own, using fastp at Q25 for trimming and MiXCR for clone calling, and kept in-frame beta chains. Entries are consolidated by CDR3 protein sequence, retaining the most common genes and DNA. This sample holds roughly 230,000 distinct CDR3 sequences; under 8.5% were observed only once. Of the sample, approximately 5% is held by the ten largest clones. The sample was blood, either unsorted or a sorted T cell fraction (not recorded which). These receptor sequences come from a female donor with ankylosing spondylitis or in good health (not recorded which).

This clonotype came up many times. The chain employs TRBV15 and TRBJ2-1; possible D gene TRBD2, 7 bases. Germline V gives CDR1 LNHNV, CDR2 YYDKDF (reference sequence). This CDR3 spans 16 amino acids. V shed 0 bases and J shed 5 bases, with 14 bases lying between them. The CDR3 DNA follows: TGTGCCACCAGCAGAGATGGCGGGGGCGCGCACAATGAGCAGTTCTTC. Its protein product is CATSRDGGGAHNEQFF.

This clonotype appeared many times. The chain has TRBV20-1 and TRBJ2-7, with 8 nucleotides matching TRBD1. J was trimmed by 3 bases and V by 0 bases; bases with no gene match: 7. Germline CDR1 DFQATT, CDR2 SNEGSKA (reference sequence). The CDR3 extends over 15 amino acids. CDR3 DNA sequence: TGCAGTGCTAGAGACCGCTGGACAGGGCTCTACGAGCAGTACTTC. Protein product: CSARDRWTGLYEQYF.

This clonotype was seen many times. The rearrangement uses TRBV20-1 and TRBJ2-7; 8 bases align to TRBD1. Germline V gene sequence: CDR1 DFQATT, CDR2 SNEGSKA (reference sequence). CDR3 size: 13 residues. V was clipped by 5 bases and J by 3 bases; unmatched bases: 6. The DNA of the CDR3 is TGCAGTGCTTTGGCCGGGACAGGCTACGAGCAGTACTTC. Translation gives CSALAGTGYEQYF.

In this sample, this clonotype turned up many times. The J gene is TRBJ2-1, the V gene TRBV7-6; weak D call: TRBD2 (5 bases). Deletions cut 5 bases from V and 0 bases from J, with 14 bases between. The CDR3 contains 16 residues. The germline V gene has CDR1 SGHVS and CDR2 FNYEAQ. The CDR3 sequence: CASSPSLGSSYNEQFF. The CDR3 coding sequence is TGTGCCAGCAGCCCCTCCCTTGGGAGCTCCTACAATGAGCAGTTCTTC. Based on the CDR3 plus reference TRBV7-6 and TRBJ2-1, the full variable domain is GAGVSQSPRYKVTKRGQDVALRCDPISGHVSLYWYRQALGQGPEFLTYFNYEAQQDKSGLPNDRFSAERPEGSISTLTIQRTEQRDSAMYRCASSPSLGSSYNEQFFGPGTRLTVL.

There are many counts of this clonotype. The gene calls are TRBV12-3 or TRBV12-4 and TRBJ2-1, with D perhaps matching TRBD2 (6 bases). The ends were cut back, 8 bases at V and 4 bases at J, with 15 bases in the middle. The CDR3 totals 14 residues. CDR3 DNA sequence: TGTGCCAGCGGCGCATGGGACTCGTACAATGAGCAGTTCTTC. This encodes CASGAWDSYNEQFF.